Following are 6 T cell receptor beta chains from one sample sequenced in a study of early T cells in non-severe SARS-CoV-2 infection. One entry per CDR3 protein results from TCRdb running MiXCR on the 5' RACE reads. Of nearly 45,000 distinct CDR3 sequences in the sample, approximately 11% were seen once. The sequenced material came from whole blood. These receptors originate from an adult who was a healthcare worker with PCR-confirmed SARS-CoV-2 infection or an uninfected control (not recorded which).

V gene TRBV7-9 combines with J gene TRBJ1-2; 7 positions agree with TRBD1. The V and J ends lost 5 bases and 2 bases, in that order; junction bases with no gene match: 5. The CDR3 contains 14 residues. Germline CDR1 SEHNR, CDR2 FQNEAQ (reference sequence). Here the CDR3 reads CASSQATGNYGYTF. DNA for the CDR3: TGTGCCAGCAGCCAAGCGACAGGGAACTATGGCTACACCTTC.

This clonotype was detected ten times or more. The chain links TRBV20-1 to TRBJ2-3, with 11 bases fitting TRBD2. Germline trimming cut 6 bases from V and 5 bases from J; bases unmatched to any gene: 10. CDR3 length equals 15 residues. Per germline, CDR1 DFQATT and CDR2 SNEGSKA (reference sequence). The CDR3 reads CSALPLAGAGDTQYF. The DNA for the CDR3 is TGCAGTGCCCTCCCACTAGCGGGGGCAGGAGATACGCAGTATTTT.

This clonotype was counted between two and nine times. The V gene is TRBV19, the J gene TRBJ1-6; D is unresolved. CDR1 is LNHDA, CDR2 SQIVND, per germline (reference sequence). CDR3 length equals 13 residues. V was clipped by 7 bases and J by 5 bases, with 9 bases between them. CDR3 nucleotides: TGTGCCAGTATGCGAGGTGATAATTCACCCCTCCACTTT. It codes for CASMRGDNSPLHF. Filled out from reference TRBV19 and TRBJ1-6, the complete variable domain reads DGGITQSPKYLFRKEGQNVTLSCEQNLNHDAMYWYRQDPGQGLRLIYYSQIVNDFQKGDIAEGYSVSREKKESFPLTVTSAQKNPTAFYLCASMRGDNSPLHFGNGTRLTVT.

V gene TRBV5-4 combines with J gene TRBJ2-1, with 14 positions matching TRBD2. V was pared by 5 bases and J by 9 bases, with 13 bases of the junction left unmatched. This CDR3 has 17 residues. Germline V gene lookup returns CDR1 SGHNT and CDR2 YYREEE (reference sequence). CDR3: CASSSPSTSGGAVEQFF. The CDR3, as DNA: TGTGCCAGCAGTTCCCCTTCGACTAGCGGGGGGGCCGTTGAGCAGTTCTTC.

The chain has TRBV2 and TRBJ2-3; 12 nucleotides align to TRBD1. The V segment lost 3 bases and the J segment 5 bases; nucleotides outside the gene matches: 3. The length of the CDR3 is 15 residues. The germline V gene has CDR1 SNHLY and CDR2 FYNNEI. The CDR3 nucleotides are TGTGCCAGCAGTGAGGGACAGGGGGCGGGAGATACGCAGTATTTT. Encoded protein: CASSEGQGAGDTQYF. Together with reference TRBV2 and TRBJ2-3, the CDR3 gives the full variable domain: EPEVTQTPSHQVTQMGQEVILRCVPISNHLYFYWYRQILGQKVEFLVSFYNNEISEKSEIFDDQFSVERPDGSNFTLKIRSTKLEDSAMYFCASSEGQGAGDTQYFGPGTRLTVL.

This clonotype showed up many times. The chain couples TRBV7-8 to TRBJ2-5; 7 nucleotides match TRBD2. Germline CDR1 reads SGHVS; CDR2 reads FQNEAQ. CDR3 length: 16 residues. Trimming at V came to 4 bases and at J to 0 bases, leaving 8 bases not matched to a gene. DNA for the CDR3: TGTGCCAGCAGCTCAGATTGGGGAGGGGACCAAGAGACCCAGTACTTC. It specifies CASSSDWGGDQETQYF.